The 20 T cell receptor beta chains given below trace back to one sample, sequenced in a study of blood T cell repertoires in COVID-19. Sequenced by immunoSEQ multiplex PCR; TCRdb stores in-frame clones only, minus some. The sample comprises approximately 290,000 clones, about 85% of which are singletons, and roughly 0.94% rests with the top ten. What was sequenced was peripheral blood. The receptors come from a human donor with COVID-19, enrolled during active disease. The donor label of this sample is uncertain.

This chain joins TRBV7-2 and TRBJ2-1; 8 bases align to TRBD2. V gave up 2 bases and J gave up 2 bases; unmatched junction bases: 5. CDR1 and CDR2 from the germline V gene are SGHTA and FQGNSA. This CDR3 spans 16 amino acids. The CDR3 coding sequence is TGTGCCAGCAGCTTATGGTCCGGGAGGGCCTACAATGAGCAGTTCTTC. It specifies CASSLWSGRAYNEQFF. The full variable domain, with the rest looked up from reference TRBV7-2 and TRBJ2-1, is GAGVSQSPSNKVTEKGKDVELRCDPISGHTALYWYRQSLGQGLEFLIYFQGNSAPDKSGLPSDRFSAERTGGSVSTLTIQRTQQEDSAVYLCASSLWSGRAYNEQFFGPGTRLTVL.

The chain employs TRBV30 and TRBJ1-1, with D maybe TRBD1 (5 bases). This CDR3 has 15 residues. Germline V gene sequence: CDR1 GTSNPN, CDR2 SVGIG (reference sequence). V gave up 2 bases and J gave up 2 bases, with 15 bases separating them. The CDR3 DNA is TGTGCCTGGAGTCGACAGTCCTGGGGAAACACTGAAGCTTTCTTT. Amino acids: CAWSRQSWGNTEAFF.

The gene calls are TRBV19 and TRBJ1-1; 8 nucleotides match TRBD1. Per the germline V gene, CDR1 is LNHDA and CDR2 is SQIVND (reference sequence). V lost 0 bases to trimming and J lost 0 bases; unmatched junction nucleotides: 9. CDR3 length equals 18 residues. In nucleotides, the CDR3 is TGTGCCAGTAGTATAGATCGGGGAGGGACAGGTTTGAACACTGAAGCTTTCTTT. Its protein product is CASSIDRGGTGLNTEAFF.

This rearrangement joins TRBV28 to TRBJ2-3; 8 bases fit TRBD2. CDR3 length: 15 residues. In germline, CDR1 is MDHEN, CDR2 SYDVKM. Trimming cost V 7 bases and J 4 bases; bases outside gene matches: 10. The CDR3 is CASTPVAGSADTQYF. The CDR3 DNA reads TGTGCCAGCACCCCTGTAGCGGGAAGCGCAGATACGCAGTATTTT. The full variable domain, completed using reference TRBV28 and TRBJ2-3, is DVKVTQSSRYLVKRTGEKVFLECVQDMDHENMFWYRQDPGLGLRLIYFSYDVKMKEKGDIPEGYSVSREKKERFSLILESASTNQTSMYLCASTPVAGSADTQYFGPGTRLTVL.

The chain recombines TRBV2 with TRBJ2-3, with TRBD1 as a possible D gene (5 bases). Trimming shortened V by 5 bases and J by 5 bases, and 8 bases separated the two germline ends. This CDR3 is 12 amino acids long. The germline V gene has CDR1 SNHLY and CDR2 FYNNEI. CDR3 loop: CASSPDRDTQYF. As DNA, the CDR3 is TGTGCCAGCAGTCCCGACAGAGATACGCAGTATTTT.

The gene calls are TRBV4-1 and TRBJ1-5; a weak D match, TRBD1 (5 bases). Germline CDR1 MGHRA, CDR2 YSYEKL. Trimming took off 3 bases at V and 7 bases at J, with 13 bases between the two ends. The CDR3 runs 14 residues. The CDR3 DNA follows: TGCGCCAGCAGCCAGACCGCAGGGCGGCAGCCCCAGCATTTT. It specifies CASSQTAGRQPQHF.

The genes are TRBV5-1 and TRBJ2-6; D unclear. V was pared by 1 base and J by 1 base, with 9 bases between. The V gene's germline CDR1 is SGHRS and CDR2 YFSETQ. The CDR3 loop spans 16 amino acids. The CDR3 here is CASSLLQQSGANVLTF. The CDR3 DNA follows: TGCGCCAGCAGCTTGTTACAGCAGTCTGGGGCCAACGTCCTGACTTTC.

This clone was observed a handful of times. This sequence joins TRBV28 and TRBJ1-1; 7 nucleotides align to TRBD1. CDR1 and CDR2 (germline): MDHEN, SYDVKM. The CDR3 covers 15 residues. Unmatched junction bases numbered 7, after V lost 5 bases and J lost 1 base. CDR3 loop: CASSASTGANTEAFF. The CDR3 coding sequence is TGTGCCAGCAGTGCGTCAACAGGGGCGAACACTGAAGCTTTCTTT.

This clone was counted between two and nine times. The chain uses TRBV29-1 and TRBJ1-1; D call uncertain. Germline V gene data show CDR1 as SQVTM and CDR2 as ANQGSEA. The CDR3 is made up of 11 amino acids. V was shortened by 6 bases and J by 8 bases, with 13 bases between the two germline ends. The CDR3 nucleotides are TGCAGCGTAACGACCGGGAGAGAAGCTTTCTTT. Translating gives CSVTTGREAFF.

This sequence joins TRBV19 and TRBJ2-4; possible D gene TRBD1, 7 bases. Germline V gene sequence: CDR1 LNHDA, CDR2 SQIVND (reference sequence). This CDR3 is built from 16 residues. The germline V and J ends were trimmed by 6 bases and 2 bases, with 17 bases remaining between them. The CDR3 spells CASRDRAGGTKNIQYF. CDR3 nucleotide sequence: TGTGCCAGTAGAGACAGGGCCGGCGGGACCAAAAACATTCAGTACTTC.

The chain carries TRBV9 and TRBJ1-1; tentative D call: TRBD1 (6 bases). The CDR3 is made up of 15 amino acids. V was cut by 4 bases and J by 4 bases, with 17 bases left in between. CDR1 SGDLS and CDR2 YYNGEE come from the germline V gene. The CDR3 loop reads CASSPGRGSFTEAFF. The CDR3 DNA is TGTGCCAGCAGCCCGGGGAGGGGGTCGTTCACTGAAGCTTTCTTT.

The chain recombines TRBV6-1 with TRBJ2-2; D possibly corresponds to TRBD1 (5 bases). Trimming took off 2 bases at V and 5 bases at J, with 12 bases between the two ends. CDR3 size: 15 residues. Germline V lookup: CDR1 MNHNS, CDR2 SASEGT. The CDR3: CASSEPGQSTGELFF. For the CDR3, the DNA is TGTGCCAGCAGTGAACCCGGACAATCGACCGGGGAGCTGTTTTTT.

The genes are TRBV2 and TRBJ2-7; 7 bases agree with TRBD1. The germline V gene has CDR1 SNHLY and CDR2 FYNNEI. This CDR3 spans 14 amino acids. J gave up 1 base and V 3 bases, and 3 bases lay outside the gene matches. CDR3 amino acids: CASSDGDRSYEQYF. CDR3 in DNA: TGTGCCAGCAGTGACGGGGACAGATCCTACGAGCAGTACTTC.

V gene TRBV28 combines with J gene TRBJ1-6, with D possibly TRBD1 on 6 matching bases. Germline CDR1 MDHEN, CDR2 SYDVKM. V lost 6 bases to trimming and J lost 13 bases, with 19 bases between them. The CDR3 loop spans 14 amino acids. Here the CDR3 reads CASRQGLEGRPLHF. CDR3 sequence (DNA): TGTGCCAGCAGACAGGGTCTTGAGGGAAGGCCCCTCCACTTT. The entire variable domain, with the rest obtained from reference TRBV28 and TRBJ1-6, is as follows: DVKVTQSSRYLVKRTGEKVFLECVQDMDHENMFWYRQDPGLGLRLIYFSYDVKMKEKGDIPEGYSVSREKKERFSLILESASTNQTSMYLCASRQGLEGRPLHFGNGTRLTVT.

This sequence joins TRBV7-6 and TRBJ2-2, with D possibly being TRBD1 (6 bases). The CDR3 has 17 residues. Trimming shortened V by 0 bases and J by 0 bases, and 11 bases separated the two germline ends. Germline V CDR1 and CDR2: SGHVS, FNYEAQ. CDR3 protein: CASSLAVRTANTGELFF. As DNA, the CDR3 is TGTGCCAGCAGCTTAGCTGTCAGGACAGCGAACACCGGGGAGCTGTTTTTT.

This chain uses TRBV7-3 with TRBJ2-1; D possibly corresponds to TRBD2 (5 bases). The CDR3 loop spans 16 amino acids. Germline CDR1 SGHTA, CDR2 FQGTGA. The V end was cut by 4 bases, the J end by 1 base, with 14 bases between. CDR3 sequence: CASSSVISGSYNEQFF. DNA for the CDR3: TGTGCCAGCAGCTCCGTAATAAGCGGATCCTACAATGAGCAGTTCTTC.

The V and J genes are TRBV12-3 or TRBV12-4 and TRBJ1-2; the D gene is possibly TRBD1 (5 bases). Trimming stripped 6 bases from V and 2 bases from J, with 10 bases between. The length of the CDR3 is 13 residues. CDR3 coding DNA: TGTGCCAGCAGATCGGACAAAAACTATGGCTACACCTTC. Translating it yields CASRSDKNYGYTF.

The rearrangement links TRBV29-1 to TRBJ1-1, with a weak D call TRBD1 (6 bases). Trimming took 3 bases from V and 6 from J, leaving 14 bases between them. Germline-derived CDR1 and CDR2 are SQVTM and ANQGSEA. The CDR3 has 13 amino acids. CDR3 DNA sequence: TGCAGCGTTGAGGACAAGCCAGGGGCTGAAGCTTTCTTT. Translation gives CSVEDKPGAEAFF.

This chain uses TRBV28 with TRBJ2-7; 7 positions match TRBD1. Unmatched junction bases numbered 3, after V lost 4 bases and J lost 0 bases. The CDR3 contains 14 residues. Germline V lookup: CDR1 MDHEN, CDR2 SYDVKM. The CDR3 DNA reads as TGTGCCAGCAGTTATGGGACAGTCTCCTACGAGCAGTACTTC. Residues: CASSYGTVSYEQYF.

This CDR3 is CASSYQRGLGEQPQHF. In DNA, the CDR3 is TGTGCCAGTAGTTACCAAAGGGGGCTTGGAGAGCAGCCCCAGCATTTT. This sequence joins TRBV19 and TRBJ1-5; 7 bases align to TRBD1. Germline CDR1 is LNHDA and CDR2 is SQIVND (reference sequence). V trimming: 5 bases; J trimming: 7 bases; junction bases outside the gene matches: 14. The CDR3 has 16 amino acids.